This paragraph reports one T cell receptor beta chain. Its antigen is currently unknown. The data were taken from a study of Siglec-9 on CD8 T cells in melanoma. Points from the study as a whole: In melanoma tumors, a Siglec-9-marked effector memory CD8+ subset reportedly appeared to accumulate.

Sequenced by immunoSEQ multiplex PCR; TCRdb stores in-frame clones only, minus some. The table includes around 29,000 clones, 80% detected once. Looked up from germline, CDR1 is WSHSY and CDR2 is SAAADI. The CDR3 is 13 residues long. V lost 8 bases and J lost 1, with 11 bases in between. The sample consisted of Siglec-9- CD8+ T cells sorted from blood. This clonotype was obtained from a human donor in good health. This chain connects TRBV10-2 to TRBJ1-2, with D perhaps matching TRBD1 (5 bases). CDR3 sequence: CASATGLNYGYTF. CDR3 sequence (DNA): TGCGCCAGCGCCACGGGACTTAACTATGGCTACACCTTC.